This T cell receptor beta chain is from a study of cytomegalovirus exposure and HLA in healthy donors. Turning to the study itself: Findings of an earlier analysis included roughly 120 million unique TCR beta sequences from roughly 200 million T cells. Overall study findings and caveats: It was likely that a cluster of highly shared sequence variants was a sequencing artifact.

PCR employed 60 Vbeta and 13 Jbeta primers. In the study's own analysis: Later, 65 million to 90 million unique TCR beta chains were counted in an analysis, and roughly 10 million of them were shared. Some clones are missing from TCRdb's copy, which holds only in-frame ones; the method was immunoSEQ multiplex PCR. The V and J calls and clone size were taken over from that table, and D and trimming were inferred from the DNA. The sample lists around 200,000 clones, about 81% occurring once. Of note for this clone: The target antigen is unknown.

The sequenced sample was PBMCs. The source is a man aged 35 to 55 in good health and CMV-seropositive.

CDR3 coding DNA: TGTGCCAGCTCACACTCCGGGACAGGGGGCGAAGGCTCCTACAATGAGCAGTTCTTC. This codes for CASSHSGTGGEGSYNEQFF. V and J are TRBV18 and TRBJ2-1; TRBD1 agrees at 12 bases. The CDR3 spans 19 residues. Germline V lookup: CDR1 KGHSH, CDR2 LQKENI. Losses at the gene ends were 4 bases for V and 0 bases for J; bases not matched to a gene: 10.